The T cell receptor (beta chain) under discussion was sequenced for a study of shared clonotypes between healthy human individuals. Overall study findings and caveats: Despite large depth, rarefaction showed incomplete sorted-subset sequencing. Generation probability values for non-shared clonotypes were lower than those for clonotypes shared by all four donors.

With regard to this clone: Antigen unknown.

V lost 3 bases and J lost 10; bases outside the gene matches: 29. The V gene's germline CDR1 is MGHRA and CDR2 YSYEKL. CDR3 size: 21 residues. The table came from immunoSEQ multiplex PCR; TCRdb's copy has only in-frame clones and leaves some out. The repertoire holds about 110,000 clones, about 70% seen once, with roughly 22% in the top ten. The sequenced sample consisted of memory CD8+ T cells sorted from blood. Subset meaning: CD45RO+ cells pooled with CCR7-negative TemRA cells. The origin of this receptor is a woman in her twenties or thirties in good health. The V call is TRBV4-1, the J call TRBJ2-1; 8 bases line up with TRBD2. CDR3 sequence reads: CASSHDLFSGRMERRRREQFF. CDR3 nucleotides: TGCGCCAGCAGCCACGACCTCTTCAGCGGGAGAATGGAAAGGCGGAGGCGGGAGCAGTTCTTC.